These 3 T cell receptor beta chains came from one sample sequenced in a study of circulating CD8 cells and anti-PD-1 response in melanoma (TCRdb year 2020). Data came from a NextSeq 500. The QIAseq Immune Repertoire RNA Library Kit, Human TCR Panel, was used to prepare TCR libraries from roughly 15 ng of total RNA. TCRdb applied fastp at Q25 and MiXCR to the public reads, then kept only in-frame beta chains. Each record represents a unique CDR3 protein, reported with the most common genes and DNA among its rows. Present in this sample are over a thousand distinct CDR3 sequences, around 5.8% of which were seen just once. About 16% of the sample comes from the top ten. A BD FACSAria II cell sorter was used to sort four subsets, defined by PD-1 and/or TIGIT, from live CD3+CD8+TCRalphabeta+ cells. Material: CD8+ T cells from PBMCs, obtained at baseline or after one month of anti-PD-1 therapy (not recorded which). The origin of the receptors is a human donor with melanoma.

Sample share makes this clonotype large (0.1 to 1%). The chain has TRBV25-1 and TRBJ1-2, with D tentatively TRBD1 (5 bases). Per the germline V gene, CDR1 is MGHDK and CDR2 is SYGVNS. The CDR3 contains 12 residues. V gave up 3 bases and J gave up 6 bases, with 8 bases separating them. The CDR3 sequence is CASSDQGDGYTF. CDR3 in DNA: TGTGCCAGCAGTGATCAGGGCGATGGCTACACCTTC.

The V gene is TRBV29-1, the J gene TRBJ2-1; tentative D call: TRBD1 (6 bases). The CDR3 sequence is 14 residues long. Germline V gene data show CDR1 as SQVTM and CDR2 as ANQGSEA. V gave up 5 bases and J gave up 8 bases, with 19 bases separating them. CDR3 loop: CSVIGTKPSYEQFF. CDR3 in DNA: TGCAGCGTTATCGGGACAAAACCGTCCTATGAGCAGTTCTTC.

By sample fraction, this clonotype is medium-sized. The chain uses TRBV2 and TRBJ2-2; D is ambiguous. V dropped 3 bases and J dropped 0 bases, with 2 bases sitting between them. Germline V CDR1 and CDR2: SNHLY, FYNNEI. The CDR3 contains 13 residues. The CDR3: CASSDANTGELFF. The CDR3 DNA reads TGTGCCAGCAGTGATGCGAACACCGGGGAGCTGTTTTTT.